This TCR beta chain was found in a study of T cell repertoires in cytomegalovirus infection. The CDR3 has 15 residues. CDR1 and CDR2 from the germline V gene are LNHDA and SQIVND (reference sequence). Germline trimming cut 2 bases from V and 4 bases from J; bases unmatched to any gene: 6. TCRdb reprocessed the reads via MiXCR and lists one record per CDR3 protein. There are 46,000 or so distinct CDR3 sequences in the sample; 20% to 25% occur only once, and approximately 17% lies in the top ten. As regards this clonotype: Its antigen is still unknown.

This receptor was obtained from a human donor in good health (CMV status not recorded). Some clones in this sample may be carry-over from other donors' samples. Source material: PBMCs, sequenced either directly or after in vitro stimulation (not recorded which). The V and J genes are TRBV19 and TRBJ2-7; TRBD1 agrees at 9 bases. The CDR3, as DNA: TGTGCCAGTAGTATACTCCGGGACAGGGAATACGAGCAGTACTTC. Residues: CASSILRDREYEQYF.